These 22 T cell receptor beta chains were all obtained from the same sample, sequenced in a study of cytomegalovirus exposure and HLA in healthy donors. Here immunoSEQ multiplex PCR was the method, and the copy in TCRdb shows in-frame clones only, minus some. In the table there are around 100,000 clones, about 95% of which are singletons. Specimen: PBMCs. The receptors stem from a woman aged 18-30 years in good health and CMV-seronegative.

V gene TRBV10-2 combines with J gene TRBJ2-7, with 12 bases aligning to TRBD2. Germline CDR1 WSHSY, CDR2 SAAADI. The CDR3 is 16 residues long. J gave up 9 bases and V 5 bases, and 14 bases lay outside the gene matches. The CDR3 region is CASSSLTSGRTQGQYF. The CDR3 bases are TGCGCCAGCAGTTCACTGACTAGCGGGAGAACCCAGGGGCAGTACTTC.

The CDR3 sequence: CASRTSYGQYF. Here the CDR3 DNA reads TGTGCCAGTAGAACTAGCTACGGGCAGTATTTT. The chain carries TRBV19 and TRBJ2-3, with D possibly TRBD2 on 6 matching bases. The V end was cut by 6 bases, the J end by 11 bases, with 12 bases between. Germline lookup yields CDR1 LNHDA and CDR2 SQIVND (reference sequence). The CDR3 consists of 11 residues. The full variable domain, in which reference TRBV19 and TRBJ2-3 provide the parts outside the CDR3, is DGGITQSPKYLFRKEGQNVTLSCEQNLNHDAMYWYRQDPGQGLRLIYYSQIVNDFQKGDIAEGYSVSREKKESFPLTVTSAQKNPTAFYLCASRTSYGQYFGPGTRLTVL.

The rearrangement links TRBV10-2 to TRBJ2-7; 13 bases agree with TRBD2. V trimming: 4 bases; J trimming: 0 bases; junction bases outside the gene matches: 6. The CDR3 runs to 17 residues. Germline assignment: CDR1 WSHSY and CDR2 SAAADI. Written as DNA, the CDR3 is TGCGCCAGCAGTGGGGGACTAGCGGGACCAAGCTCCTACGAGCAGTACTTC. Amino acids: CASSGGLAGPSSYEQYF.

The rearrangement joins TRBV6-1 to TRBJ2-1; 8 positions match TRBD1. Looked up from germline, CDR1 is MNHNS and CDR2 is SASEGT. V lost 2 bases and J lost 6; bases outside the gene matches: 3. CDR3 length: 14 amino acids. CDR3 DNA: TGTGCCAGCAGTGAACCAACAGGGGGCAATGAGCAGTTCTTC. Its translation is CASSEPTGGNEQFF.

V gene TRBV7-8 combines with J gene TRBJ1-1; 9 nucleotides match TRBD1. The CDR3 has 14 residues. The J segment lost 4 bases and the V segment lost 5 bases, leaving 5 bases of the junction unmatched. In germline, CDR1 is SGHVS, CDR2 FQNEAQ. The CDR3 bases are TGTGCCAGCAGCCCAGGGACAGGGTCCACTGAAGCTTTCTTT. Translated: CASSPGTGSTEAFF.

The chain recombines TRBV18 with TRBJ1-2; 8 nucleotides agree with TRBD1. This CDR3 is built from 15 residues. Germline V gene sequence: CDR1 KGHSH, CDR2 LQKENI. The J segment lost 6 bases and the V segment lost 1 base, leaving 7 bases of the junction unmatched. This chain's CDR3 is CASSPQSGGLDGYTF. CDR3 in DNA: TGTGCCAGCTCACCACAGTCAGGGGGCCTAGATGGCTACACCTTC.

In this sample, this clone turned up a few times. The V call is TRBV18, the J call TRBJ1-5; tentatively, D is TRBD1 (5 bases). This CDR3 is built from 14 residues. Trimming left V 2 bases short and J 4 bases short, with 9 bases between. In germline, CDR1 is KGHSH, CDR2 LQKENI. As DNA, the CDR3 is TGTGCCAGCTCACCAGACGGGGGTAATCAGCCCCAGCATTTT. Translating gives CASSPDGGNQPQHF.

The rearrangement uses TRBV9 and TRBJ2-1; 7 bases agree with TRBD1. Germline CDR1 and CDR2: SGDLS and YYNGEE. CDR3 length equals 15 residues. V lost 0 bases to trimming and J lost 3 bases; unmatched junction nucleotides: 3. CDR3 in amino acids: CASSVEGTVYNEQFF. The CDR3 DNA is TGTGCCAGCAGCGTAGAAGGGACAGTCTACAATGAGCAGTTCTTC. The full variable domain, its missing parts supplied by reference TRBV9 and TRBJ2-1, is DSGVTQTPKHLITATGQRVTLRCSPRSGDLSVYWYQQSLDQGLQFLIQYYNGEERAKGNILERFSAQQFPDLHSELNLSSLELGDSALYFCASSVEGTVYNEQFFGPGTRLTVL.

CDR3 bases: TGTGCCAGCAGTGGGCCAGGGAGGCTAAACTATGGCTACACCTTC. Encoded protein: CASSGPGRLNYGYTF. This sequence joins TRBV2 and TRBJ1-2; D possibly corresponds to TRBD1 (5 bases). Trimming cost V 4 bases and J 2 bases, with 14 bases left between them. The CDR3 totals 15 residues. Germline lookup yields CDR1 SNHLY and CDR2 FYNNEI.

The chain uses TRBV5-1 and TRBJ2-7, with D possibly matching TRBD2 (6 bases). The V end was cut by 4 bases, the J end by 2 bases, with 13 bases between. There are 14 residues in the CDR3. Germline CDR1 reads SGHRS; CDR2 reads YFSETQ. The DNA of the CDR3 is TGCGCCAGCAGCGGGGGACTCGGAACCTACGAGCAGTACTTC. Encoded protein: CASSGGLGTYEQYF. Together with reference TRBV5-1 and TRBJ2-7, the CDR3 gives the full variable domain: KAGVTQTPRYLIKTRGQQVTLSCSPISGHRSVSWYQQTPGQGLQFLFEYFSETQRNKGNFPGRFSGRQFSNSRSEMNVSTLELGDSALYLCASSGGLGTYEQYFGPGTRLTVT.

The chain employs TRBV15 and TRBJ1-1; 10 positions match TRBD1. The J segment lost 1 base and the V segment lost 4 bases, leaving 3 bases of the junction unmatched. CDR1 is LNHNV, CDR2 YYDKDF, per germline (reference sequence). The CDR3 totals 15 residues. The DNA for the CDR3 is TGTGCCACCAGCAAGAGGACAGGGGGGAACACTGAAGCTTTCTTT. Protein product: CATSKRTGGNTEAFF.

V and J are TRBV6-7 and TRBJ2-7; D possibly corresponds to TRBD2 (6 bases). TRBV6-7 counts as an open reading frame of uncertain function. V lost 8 bases to trimming and J lost 1 base, with 18 bases between them. This CDR3 spans 15 amino acids. CDR3 coding DNA: TGTGCCAGCCATGACCGGGGGACGTTATCCTACGAGCAGTACTTC. This encodes CASHDRGTLSYEQYF.

The chain is built from TRBV5-6 and TRBJ2-4, with 10 bases aligning to TRBD1. Germline values: CDR1 SGHDT, CDR2 YYEEEE. J was trimmed by 6 bases and V by 0 bases; bases with no gene match: 3. This CDR3 region has 15 residues. CDR3: CASSLGQGAINIQYF. DNA of the CDR3: TGTGCCAGCAGCTTGGGACAGGGGGCAATAAACATTCAGTACTTC. The whole variable domain, remainder taken from reference TRBV5-6 and TRBJ2-4, is DAGVTQSPTHLIKTRGQQVTLRCSPKSGHDTVSWYQQALGQGPQFIFQYYEEEERQRGNFPDRFSGHQFPNYSSELNVNALLLGDSALYLCASSLGQGAINIQYFGAGTRLSVL.

The chain has TRBV10-3 and TRBJ2-7, with a weak D call TRBD1 (5 bases). Germline V lookup: CDR1 ENHRY, CDR2 SYGVKD. This CDR3 is built from 15 residues. The ends were cut back, 4 bases at V and 2 bases at J, with 15 bases in the middle. CDR3 sequence: CAISGTQGVAYEQYF. DNA for the CDR3: TGTGCCATCAGTGGGACCCAGGGCGTCGCCTACGAGCAGTACTTC.

This chain uses TRBV7-2 with TRBJ2-2, with D perhaps TRBD1 (8 bases). Germline V gene data show CDR1 as SGHTA and CDR2 as FQGNSA. The CDR3 is 14 residues long. Trimming removed 6 bases from V and 7 bases from J, with 15 bases in between. This CDR3 reads CASRAGQDFGELFF. CDR3 nucleotides: TGTGCCAGCAGAGCGGGACAGGACTTCGGGGAGCTGTTTTTT.

This clone was seen only once. J is TRBJ2-7 and V is TRBV5-1, with 7 bases identical to TRBD1. Losses at the gene ends were 4 bases for V and 0 bases for J; bases not matched to a gene: 7. CDR3 length equals 15 residues. Germline CDR1 and CDR2: SGHRS and YFSETQ. The CDR3 reads CASSLGTASSYEQYF. The DNA for the CDR3 is TGCGCCAGCAGCCTTGGGACAGCGAGCTCCTACGAGCAGTACTTC.

V gene TRBV12-5 combines with J gene TRBJ1-2, with D maybe TRBD1 (5 bases). Germline V gene sequence: CDR1 LGHNT, CDR2 FRNRAP. The CDR3 consists of 12 residues. V was cut by 3 bases and J by 9 bases, with 11 bases left in between. Written as DNA, the CDR3 is TGTGCTAGTGGTTTAGTCCCAGGGCGCTACACCTTC. This translates into CASGLVPGRYTF.

The rearrangement uses TRBV7-2 and TRBJ1-1, with 10 nucleotides matching TRBD1. V was pared by 5 bases and J by 2 bases, with 8 bases of the junction left unmatched. This CDR3 region has 16 residues. CDR1 and CDR2 (germline): SGHTA, FQGNSA. The CDR3 DNA follows: TGTGCCAGCAGCAGACGGGACAGGGGTTTCAACACTGAAGCTTTCTTT. Translating it yields CASSRRDRGFNTEAFF. Together with reference TRBV7-2 and TRBJ1-1, the CDR3 gives the full variable domain: GAGVSQSPSNKVTEKGKDVELRCDPISGHTALYWYRQSLGQGLEFLIYFQGNSAPDKSGLPSDRFSAERTGGSVSTLTIQRTQQEDSAVYLCASSRRDRGFNTEAFFGQGTRLTVV.

The chain couples TRBV19 to TRBJ1-6; TRBD1 aligns across 8 bases. Germline CDR1 is LNHDA and CDR2 is SQIVND (reference sequence). After removal of 9 bases from V and 10 bases from J, the junction contained 14 bases not matched to a gene. This CDR3 region has 15 residues. CDR3 DNA sequence: TGTGCCAGCCTGGACAGGGCTCAGTTAGGATCACCCCTCCACTTT. Its protein is CASLDRAQLGSPLHF.

The chain joins TRBV7-2 to TRBJ1-6, with D uncertain. This CDR3 contains 15 residues. V was pared by 1 base and J by 6 bases, with 10 bases between. Looked up from germline, CDR1 is SGHTA and CDR2 is FQGNSA. In nucleotides, the CDR3 is TGTGCCAGCAGCTTAGGCCAGGCGCCTAATTCACCCCTCCACTTT. As protein: CASSLGQAPNSPLHF.

V is TRBV27 and J is TRBJ2-7, with D maybe TRBD2 (6 bases). Germline V gene data show CDR1 as MNHEY and CDR2 as SMNVEV (reference sequence). V gave up 5 bases and J gave up 2 bases, with 13 bases separating them. This CDR3 contains 14 residues. In nucleotides, the CDR3 is TGTGCCAGCAGTCCAGGAGGGATCGCCTACGAGCAGTACTTC. It translates to CASSPGGIAYEQYF.

V gene TRBV7-9 combines with J gene TRBJ2-7, with D maybe TRBD1 (5 bases). V lost 1 base and J lost 5, with 12 bases in between. This CDR3 region has 14 residues. The germline gives CDR1 SEHNR, CDR2 FQNEAQ (reference sequence). The CDR3 DNA follows: TGTGCCAGCAGCTTAGTCCAGGGTTTCAACGAGCAGTACTTC. Amino acids: CASSLVQGFNEQYF. Filled out from reference TRBV7-9 and TRBJ2-7, the complete variable domain reads DTGVSQNPRHKITKRGQNVTFRCDPISEHNRLYWYRQTLGQGPEFLTYFQNEAQLEKSRLLSDRFSAERPKGSFSTLEIQRTEQGDSAMYLCASSLVQGFNEQYFGPGTRLTVT.